The rows below give T cell receptor beta chains drawn from one sample of a study of lymphopenia after photon versus proton radiotherapy. Generated by immunoSEQ multiplex PCR, the TCRdb table keeps only in-frame clones and is missing some. The sample records 30,000 to 45,000 clones, around 85% being singletons. The sample was peripheral blood, taken from a patient treated with photon-based radiotherapy. The receptors were sampled from a man between 45 and 60 years old with gastric cancer. Each CDR3 is given with its conserved first and last residue. The order of the fields is V gene, clone size, D gene, J gene, CDR3 DNA, CDR3 protein. The D gene is left open where the match is weak. For some rows the clone size is stated as once, few or many, or as a class when expanded; others skip it.

v_gene: TRBV21-1; abundance: .; d_gene: .; j_gene: TRBJ2-6; CDR3nt: TGTGCCAGCAGCCTCACCGGGACACACTCTGGGGCCAACGTCCTGACTTTC; CDR3aa: CASSLTGTHSGANVLTF
v_gene: TRBV29-1; abundance: .; d_gene: TRBD1; j_gene: TRBJ2-1; CDR3nt: TGCAGCGCTCTAGGGGGGACAGGTTACAATGAGCAGTTCTTC; CDR3aa: CSALGGTGYNEQFF
v_gene: TRBV11-3; abundance: .; d_gene: .; j_gene: TRBJ2-3; CDR3nt: TGTGCCAGCAGCTTAGGACTAGACCGGGATACGCAGTATTTT; CDR3aa: CASSLGLDRDTQYF
v_gene: TRBV18; abundance: .; d_gene: TRBD2; j_gene: TRBJ2-7; CDR3nt: TGTGCCAGCTCACCCAGGACTAGCGGGTTCTACGAGCAGTACTTC; CDR3aa: CASSPRTSGFYEQYF
v_gene: TRBV19; abundance: few; d_gene: .; j_gene: TRBJ2-7; CDR3nt: TGTGCCAGTAGTATAGGCCCTGGCTACGAGCAGTACTTC; CDR3aa: CASSIGPGYEQYF
v_gene: TRBV12-5; abundance: .; d_gene: TRBD1; j_gene: TRBJ2-7; CDR3nt: TGTGCTAGTGGTTCGGGGCAGGGGGATCTGGGGGAGCAGTACTTC; CDR3aa: CASGSGQGDLGEQYF
v_gene: TRBV7-6; abundance: .; d_gene: .; j_gene: TRBJ1-1; CDR3nt: TGTGCCAGCAGCCTAGGGGGGGAGACTGAAGCTTTCTTT; CDR3aa: CASSLGGETEAFF
v_gene: TRBV5-1; abundance: .; d_gene: .; j_gene: TRBJ1-3; CDR3nt: TGCGCCAGCAGCCCTACGTCTGGAAACACCATATATTTT; CDR3aa: CASSPTSGNTIYF
v_gene: TRBV6-6; abundance: .; d_gene: .; j_gene: TRBJ2-7; CDR3nt: TGTGCCAGCAGTTACTATAGCGGTACCCCCTCCGAGCAGTACTTC; CDR3aa: CASSYYSGTPSEQYF
v_gene: TRBV19; abundance: .; d_gene: .; j_gene: TRBJ1-1; CDR3nt: TGTGCCAGTAGTACCCGTAGGCAGGAGAACACTGAAGCTTTCTTT; CDR3aa: CASSTRRQENTEAFF
v_gene: TRBV30; abundance: few; d_gene: .; j_gene: TRBJ2-3; CDR3nt: TGTGCCTGGGAGGGGACAGATACGCAGTATTTT; CDR3aa: CAWEGTDTQYF
v_gene: TRBV7-6; abundance: .; d_gene: .; j_gene: TRBJ2-7; CDR3nt: TGTGCCAGCAGCTTTGGTACCTCCTCCAACGGATCCTACGAGCAGTACTTC; CDR3aa: CASSFGTSSNGSYEQYF
v_gene: TRBV5-1; abundance: .; d_gene: TRBD2; j_gene: TRBJ2-7; CDR3nt: TGCGCCAGCAGCTTGTTGGCTAGCGGGAGGGACGAGCAGTACTTC; CDR3aa: CASSLLASGRDEQYF
v_gene: TRBV5-1; abundance: .; d_gene: TRBD1; j_gene: TRBJ1-2; CDR3nt: TGCGCCAGCAGCGCGACCGGGACAGCTAAAGGCTACACCTTC; CDR3aa: CASSATGTAKGYTF
v_gene: TRBV7-8; abundance: .; d_gene: TRBD1; j_gene: TRBJ2-7; CDR3nt: TGTGCCAGCAGCCTCGCACCGGGACAGGGGGACGAGCAGTACTTC; CDR3aa: CASSLAPGQGDEQYF
v_gene: TRBV7-2; abundance: .; d_gene: TRBD2; j_gene: TRBJ2-5; CDR3nt: TGTGCCAGCAGCCCAGGGACTAGCGGGAGGTACCAAGAGACCCAGTACTTC; CDR3aa: CASSPGTSGRYQETQYF
v_gene: TRBV18; abundance: few; d_gene: TRBD2; j_gene: TRBJ2-7; CDR3nt: TGTGCCAGCTCACCAGGGACTAGCGGGACCTACGAGCAGTACTTC; CDR3aa: CASSPGTSGTYEQYF
v_gene: TRBV2; abundance: once; d_gene: .; j_gene: TRBJ1-2; CDR3nt: TGTGCCAGCAGTCTGGACGGGAACTATGGCTACACCTTC; CDR3aa: CASSLDGNYGYTF
v_gene: TRBV7-2; abundance: .; d_gene: TRBD2; j_gene: TRBJ2-2; CDR3nt: TGTGCCAGCAGTTTACTAGCGGGAGGGCCCGCCGGGGAGCTGTTTTTT; CDR3aa: CASSLLAGGPAGELFF
v_gene: TRBV5-1; abundance: .; d_gene: TRBD1; j_gene: TRBJ1-2; CDR3nt: TGCGCCAGCAGCGATTGGGACAGGGGAAACTATGGCTACACCTTC; CDR3aa: CASSDWDRGNYGYTF
v_gene: TRBV5-1; abundance: once; d_gene: TRBD2; j_gene: TRBJ2-4; CDR3nt: TGCGCCAGCAGCTGGGGCGCGGGAGTAGCCAAAAACATTCAGTACTTC; CDR3aa: CASSWGAGVAKNIQYF
v_gene: TRBV11-1; abundance: .; d_gene: .; j_gene: TRBJ2-5; CDR3nt: TGTGCCAGCAGCCCGAGATGGGAGAAAGAGACCCAGTACTTC; CDR3aa: CASSPRWEKETQYF